The sequence of this T cell receptor beta chain was determined in a study of beta chain features in type 1 diabetes. General observations from the study: In all four CD4+ subsets, TCRB CDR3 length was significantly, moderately reduced in type 1 diabetes.

This clone was picked up a small number of times. The antigen remains unidentified. The isolated RNA, all of it, was reverse transcribed, so expressed TCRB transcripts were what got sequenced. Clones were read by immunoSEQ multiplex PCR, and TCRdb kept only the in-frame ones, dropping some. Of some 280,000 clones in the sample, roughly an eighth were seen once. CDR1 is SGHRS, CDR2 YFSETQ, per germline. The CDR3 spans 13 residues. Trimming removed 0 bases at V and 6 bases at J, with 9 bases between. The clonotype comes from a young man with type 1 diabetes. The chain is built from TRBV5-1 and TRBJ1-2; TRBD1 might be the D (5 bases). The source material was naive CD4+ T cells from blood. In DNA, the CDR3 is TGCGCCAGCAGCTTGGACAGGAGCAATGGCTACACCTTC. This encodes CASSLDRSNGYTF.